The entry below gives a single T cell receptor (beta chain) sequence along with its context. It has no known antigen specificity. No much larger clonotype is one base removed from it; base qualities were not supplied. Library preparation used PCR. The instrument given in TCRdb is Illumina HiSeq 4000. Bulk TCR libraries were made following a previously described method, with the TCR primers given in Table S5. Total RNA was purified with the Qiagen AllPrep DNA/RNA kit. Before analysis, reads from multiple sequencing runs of the same library were pooled. In the authors' own workflow: Reads were retained only if their TCR constant sequence matched exactly, and those retained reads were trimmed to 150 nt and grouped according to their 12-nt molecular barcodes. Reads within each barcode group were sub-clustered using a 15% Levenshtein threshold, and quality-weighted consensus sequences were constructed for each RNA molecule. Non-functional sequences were removed, as were lower-count sequences one edit away from another. Based on a fit of two negative binomial distributions, barcode sub-clusters having less than 20% of the maximum read count were discarded. TCRdb reprocessing: public reads trimmed at Q25 with fastp, clones called with MiXCR, in-frame beta chains kept. Rows are combined by CDR3 protein, so each entry shows the most common genes and DNA. The V and J calls follow TCRdb's processing rather than the paper's. The sample records tens of thousands of distinct CDR3 sequences, 21% of which are singletons. Jointly, the top ten make up about 0.95% of the sample.

The data originate from a study of molecular identifiers for immune sequencing clone quantification (dated by TCRdb to 2016 to 2019). For the wider study: For a replicate experiment, RNA from roughly 21,000 or 96,000 naive CD8 T cells was divided into five aliquots, and four of the five aliquots were sequenced. This methods study used CD8 T cells to benchmark TCR RNA copy counting and molecular-identifier clustering-based TCR repertoire sequencing (MIDCIRS).

Libraries of naive CD8 T cells were built from approximately 20,000 to 1,000,000 sorted cells, with 10%, 30% or 50% of the purified RNA used. On a BD FACSAria II, naive CD8 T cells were FACS-sorted as CD8+CD4-CCR7+CD45RA+ and collected into RLT Plus buffer. Roughly ten TCR copies' worth of Jurkat RNA were spiked into roughly 20,000-1,000,000 naive CD8 T cell samples to test detection sensitivity. Enrichment of CD8 T cells was performed with RosetteSep CD8+ T Cell Enrichment Cocktail and Ficoll-Paque, after which ACK red cell lysis was carried out. V is pruned by 3 bases and J by 0 bases, leaving 7 bases of the junction without a gene match. Including cysteine and phenylalanine, the CDR3 has 17 amino acids. Left in the record is the CDR3 DNA by itself, 51 bases read in frame from the first base. Paper-wide results and their limitations: In CMV-specific effector cells, clones with more than 20 RNA copies accounted for over 99% of molecules, whereas in naive cells such clones accounted for under 1%. When barcode sub-clustering was left out, chimeric consensus sequences inflated TCR diversity, with chimeras reaching as high as 47%. Highly expanded clone sizes could be underestimated if identical TCR molecules share a barcode. Modeling estimated 2.5 to 3.5 recovered TCR RNA copies per cell, compared with about 10 by digital PCR, which implies roughly 30% capture efficiency. Spiked-in Jurkat TCR RNA equal to a single cell's worth was reported to be detectable even within 1,100,000 naive CD8 T cells. Naive libraries contained spiked-in Jurkat TCR RNA (10 copies' worth), which is not part of the donor repertoire.

The sample taken for sequencing was naive CD8+ T cells from blood, with Jurkat cell RNA spiked in. The sample's cell subset or site, from its label and the paper: FACS-sorted CD8+CD4-CCR7+CD45RA+ naive T cells. The clonotype comes from a human donor in good health. Some libraries in this study had Jurkat cell RNA spiked in. This receptor chain uses TRBV12-3 or TRBV12-4 and TRBJ2-1, and 8 junctional nucleotides match TRBD2. The DNA is as follows: TGTGCCAGCAGTTTTCGACTAGCGCCGAGCTCCTACAATGAGCAGTTCTTC. Its protein product is CASSFRLAPSSYNEQFF.